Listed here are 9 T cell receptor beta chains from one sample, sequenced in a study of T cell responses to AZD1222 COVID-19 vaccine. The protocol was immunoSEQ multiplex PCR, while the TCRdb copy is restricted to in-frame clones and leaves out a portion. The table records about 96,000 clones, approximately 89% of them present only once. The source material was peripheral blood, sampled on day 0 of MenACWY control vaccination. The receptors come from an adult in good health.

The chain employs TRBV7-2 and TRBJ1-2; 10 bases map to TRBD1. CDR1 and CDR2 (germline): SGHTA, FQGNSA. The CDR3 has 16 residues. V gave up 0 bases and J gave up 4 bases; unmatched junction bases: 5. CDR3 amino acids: CASSLAGQGLGYGYTF. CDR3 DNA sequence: TGTGCCAGCAGCTTAGCGGGACAGGGGCTAGGCTATGGCTACACCTTC. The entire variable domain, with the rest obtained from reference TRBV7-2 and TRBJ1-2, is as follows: GAGVSQSPSNKVTEKGKDVELRCDPISGHTALYWYRQSLGQGLEFLIYFQGNSAPDKSGLPSDRFSAERTGGSVSTLTIQRTQQEDSAVYLCASSLAGQGLGYGYTFGSGTRLTVV.

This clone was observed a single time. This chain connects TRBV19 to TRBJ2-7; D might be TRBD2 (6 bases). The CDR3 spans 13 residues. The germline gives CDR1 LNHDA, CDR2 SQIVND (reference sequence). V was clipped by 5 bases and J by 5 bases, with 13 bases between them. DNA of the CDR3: TGTGCCAGTAGTGCGGGACCGGCCAACGAGCAGTACTTC. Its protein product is CASSAGPANEQYF.

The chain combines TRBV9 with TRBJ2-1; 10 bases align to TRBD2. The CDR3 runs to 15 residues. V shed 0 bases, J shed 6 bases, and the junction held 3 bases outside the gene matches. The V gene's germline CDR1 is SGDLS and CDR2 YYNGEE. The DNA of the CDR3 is TGTGCCAGCAGCGTAGAACCTAGCGGGAGCAATGAGCAGTTCTTC. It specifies CASSVEPSGSNEQFF.

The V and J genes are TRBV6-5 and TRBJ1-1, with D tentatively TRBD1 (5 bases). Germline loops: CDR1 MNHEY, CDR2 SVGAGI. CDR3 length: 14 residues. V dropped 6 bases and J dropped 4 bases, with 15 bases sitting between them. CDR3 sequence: CASRPQGLSTEAFF. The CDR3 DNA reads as TGTGCCAGCAGGCCCCAGGGTCTGAGCACTGAAGCTTTCTTT.

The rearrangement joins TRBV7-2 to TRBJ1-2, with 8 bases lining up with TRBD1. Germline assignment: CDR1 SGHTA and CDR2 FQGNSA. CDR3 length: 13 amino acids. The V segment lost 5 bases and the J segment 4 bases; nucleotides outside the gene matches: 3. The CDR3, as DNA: TGTGCCAGCAGCCCCGGGACAGGCTATGGCTACACCTTC. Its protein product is CASSPGTGYGYTF.

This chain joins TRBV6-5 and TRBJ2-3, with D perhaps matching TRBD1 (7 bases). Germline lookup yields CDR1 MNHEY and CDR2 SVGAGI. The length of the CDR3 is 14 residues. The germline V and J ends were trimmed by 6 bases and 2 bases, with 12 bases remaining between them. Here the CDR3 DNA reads TGTGCCAGCAGGCGGGACAGCTCCACAGATACGCAGTATTTT. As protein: CASRRDSSTDTQYF.

In nucleotides, the CDR3 is TGTGCCAGCAGTTTAATGGGGTATAGCAATCAGCCCCAGCATTTT. Its protein is CASSLMGYSNQPQHF. J is TRBJ1-5 and V is TRBV27, with unresolved D. Germline CDR1 reads MNHEY; CDR2 reads SMNVEV (reference sequence). V was trimmed by 2 bases and J by 0 bases, leaving 8 bases between them. The CDR3 covers 15 residues.

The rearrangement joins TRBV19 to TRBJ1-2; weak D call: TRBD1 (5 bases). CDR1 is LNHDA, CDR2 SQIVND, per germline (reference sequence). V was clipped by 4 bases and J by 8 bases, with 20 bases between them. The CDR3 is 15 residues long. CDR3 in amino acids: CASSRQADIGQGYTF. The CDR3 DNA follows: TGTGCCAGTAGTAGGCAGGCGGACATCGGACAAGGCTACACCTTC.

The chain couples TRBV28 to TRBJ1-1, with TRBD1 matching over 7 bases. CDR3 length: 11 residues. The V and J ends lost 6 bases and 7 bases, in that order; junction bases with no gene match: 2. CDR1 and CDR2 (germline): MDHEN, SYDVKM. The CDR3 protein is CASRGQREAFF. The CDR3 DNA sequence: TGTGCCAGCAGGGGACAGCGTGAAGCTTTCTTT. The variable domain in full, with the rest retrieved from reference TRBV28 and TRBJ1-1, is DVKVTQSSRYLVKRTGEKVFLECVQDMDHENMFWYRQDPGLGLRLIYFSYDVKMKEKGDIPEGYSVSREKKERFSLILESASTNQTSMYLCASRGQREAFFGQGTRLTVV.